The present T cell receptor beta chain was sequenced within a study of blood T cell repertoires in COVID-19. About the research overall: The analysed material was cDNA or gDNA that came from T cells, B-cell-depleted T cells, or PBMCs.

With V trimmed by 4 bases and J by 6 bases, 8 bases remained unmatched. Per germline, CDR1 MNHEY and CDR2 SVGAGI. The CDR3 runs to 14 residues. In terms of age and location, participants ranged from roughly 18 to 90 years and lived in fewer than 30 US areas. The study assigned cohorts using participant-reported clinical history. In the authors' workflow: Reference gene primer amplification in the assay estimated nucleated cell counts. The table came from immunoSEQ multiplex PCR; TCRdb's copy has only in-frame clones and leaves some out. The V and J calls and clone size were taken over from that table, and D and trimming were inferred from the DNA. The repertoire holds about 370,000 clones, with roughly 92% as singletons.

Sequenced sample: PBMCs or T cells enriched from blood (not recorded which). This sequence originates from a woman aged 40-49 years who had been exposed to COVID-19. The genes are TRBV6-5 and TRBJ1-2; TRBD1 matches at 7 bases. CDR3 in DNA: TGTGCCAGCAGTTCCCTCGACAGGGTTAATGGCTACACCTTC. This translates into CASSSLDRVNGYTF.